These T cell receptor beta chains were read from a single sample in a study of T-cell reconstitution after alpha-beta-depleted transplantation in children. One entry per CDR3 protein, called by TCRdb with MiXCR from the PCR reads. There are fewer than 400,000 distinct CDR3 sequences in the sample; more than 20% occur only once, and 11% lies in the top ten. The source was PBMCs, mostly from graft donor cells, collected 180 days after TCRalphabeta/CD19-depleted stem cell transplant. These receptors were obtained from a male patient between 5 and 17 years old who had a stem cell transplant for acute lymphoblastic leukemia, so the T cells may come from the graft donor. Each CDR3 is given with its conserved first and last residue. A D gene is named only where the DNA matches it firmly. A row's size may be missing; if present it is once, few, many or a size class.

abundance: NA
v_gene: TRBV3-1
j_gene: TRBJ2-5
d_gene: TRBD2
CDR3aa: CASSQDEGGRKETQYF
CDR3nt: TGTGCCAGCAGCCAAGATGAGGGAGGGCGAAAAGAGACCCAGTACTTC

abundance: NA
v_gene: TRBV7-9
j_gene: TRBJ1-1
d_gene: NA
CDR3aa: CASSSTVSRGKNTEAFF
CDR3nt: TGTGCCAGCAGCTCTACGGTCTCCAGGGGCAAGAACACTGAAGCTTTCTTT

abundance: NA
v_gene: TRBV7-3
j_gene: TRBJ2-5
d_gene: NA
CDR3aa: CASSLRGQQETQYF
CDR3nt: TGTGCCAGCAGCTTACGAGGACAACAAGAGACCCAGTACTTC

abundance: NA
v_gene: TRBV9
j_gene: TRBJ1-2
d_gene: NA
CDR3aa: CASSVDREEINYGYTF
CDR3nt: TGTGCCAGCAGCGTAGATCGGGAGGAGATCAACTATGGCTACACCTTC

abundance: NA
v_gene: TRBV7-8
j_gene: TRBJ2-7
d_gene: NA
CDR3aa: CASSLSRPSEQYF
CDR3nt: TGTGCCAGCAGCTTATCGCGGCCCTCCGAGCAGTACTTC

abundance: NA
v_gene: TRBV5-1
j_gene: TRBJ1-1
d_gene: NA
CDR3aa: CASSLLIRESTEAFF
CDR3nt: TGCGCCAGCAGCTTGTTGATCAGAGAGAGCACTGAAGCTTTCTTT

abundance: NA
v_gene: TRBV9
j_gene: TRBJ2-1
d_gene: NA
CDR3aa: CASSVSRRDEQFF
CDR3nt: TGTGCCAGCAGCGTAAGTAGGCGGGATGAGCAGTTCTTC

abundance: few
v_gene: TRBV4-1
j_gene: TRBJ2-2
d_gene: TRBD2
CDR3aa: CASRDGLAGINTGELFF
CDR3nt: TGCGCCAGCCGAGATGGACTAGCGGGAATAAACACCGGGGAGCTGTTTTTT

abundance: NA
v_gene: TRBV7-2
j_gene: TRBJ2-4
d_gene: NA
CDR3aa: CASSLTDIQYF
CDR3nt: TGTGCCAGCAGCTTGACAGACATTCAGTACTTC

abundance: NA
v_gene: TRBV12-3/TRBV12-4
j_gene: TRBJ2-7
d_gene: TRBD1
CDR3aa: CASSSPTGGYEQYF
CDR3nt: TGTGCCAGCAGTTCCCCGACAGGGGGCTACGAGCAGTACTTC

abundance: few
v_gene: TRBV15
j_gene: TRBJ1-5
d_gene: NA
CDR3aa: CATTSGPLLTDQPQHF
CDR3nt: TGTGCCACCACGTCGGGACCCCTCTTAACAGATCAGCCCCAGCATTTT

abundance: few
v_gene: TRBV4-1
j_gene: TRBJ2-7
d_gene: NA
CDR3aa: CASSPIVRGTSYEQYF
CDR3nt: TGCGCCAGCAGCCCGATTGTGAGGGGCACATCCTACGAGCAGTACTTC

abundance: NA
v_gene: TRBV12-3/TRBV12-4
j_gene: TRBJ2-7
d_gene: NA
CDR3aa: CASSPRLGGLEQYF
CDR3nt: TGTGCCAGCAGTCCCCGACTAGGGGGCCTCGAGCAGTACTTC

abundance: few
v_gene: TRBV7-6
j_gene: TRBJ2-7
d_gene: TRBD2
CDR3aa: CASSEREGSYEQYF
CDR3nt: TGTGCCAGCAGCGAGCGGGAAGGGTCCTACGAGCAGTACTTC

abundance: NA
v_gene: TRBV29-1
j_gene: TRBJ2-7
d_gene: TRBD1
CDR3aa: CSVITMETGNFYEQYF
CDR3nt: TGCAGCGTGATCACCATGGAGACAGGGAATTTCTACGAGCAGTACTTC

abundance: few
v_gene: TRBV18
j_gene: TRBJ2-1
d_gene: NA
CDR3aa: CASSPNHRRFSHNEQFF
CDR3nt: TGTGCCAGCTCACCAAACCACCGCCGTTTCAGTCACAATGAGCAGTTCTTC

abundance: NA
v_gene: TRBV3-1
j_gene: TRBJ2-1
d_gene: NA
CDR3aa: CASSPNTRNNEQFF
CDR3nt: TGTGCCAGCAGCCCCAATACCAGGAACAATGAGCAGTTCTTC

abundance: NA
v_gene: TRBV12-3/TRBV12-4
j_gene: TRBJ2-5
d_gene: NA
CDR3aa: CASSLTRLLTTQYF
CDR3nt: TGTGCCAGCAGTTTAACTCGCCTCCTAACGACCCAGTACTTC

abundance: few
v_gene: TRBV7-9
j_gene: TRBJ2-2
d_gene: NA
CDR3aa: CAIPPVVAPSGELFF
CDR3nt: TGTGCCATCCCGCCCGTGGTAGCCCCGTCCGGGGAGCTGTTTTTT

abundance: NA
v_gene: TRBV6-4
j_gene: TRBJ2-6
d_gene: NA
CDR3aa: CASSDSGGRVSGANVLTF
CDR3nt: TGTGCCAGCAGTGACTCAGGGGGGCGGGTCTCTGGGGCCAACGTCCTGACTTTC

abundance: few
v_gene: TRBV6-5
j_gene: TRBJ2-3
d_gene: NA
CDR3aa: CASSSQADTQYF
CDR3nt: TGTGCCAGCAGTTCCCAGGCGGATACGCAGTATTTT

abundance: NA
v_gene: TRBV5-1
j_gene: TRBJ1-1
d_gene: TRBD1
CDR3aa: CASSSGTDTEAFF
CDR3nt: TGCGCCAGCAGCTCCGGGACAGACACTGAAGCTTTCTTT

abundance: NA
v_gene: TRBV5-1
j_gene: TRBJ2-5
d_gene: NA
CDR3aa: CASSWGSGACQETQYF
CDR3nt: TGCGCCAGCAGCTGGGGTAGCGGAGCCTGCCAAGAGACCCAGTACTTC

abundance: NA
v_gene: TRBV12-3/TRBV12-4
j_gene: TRBJ2-2
d_gene: TRBD2
CDR3aa: CASSARGLRLDTGELFF
CDR3nt: TGTGCCAGCAGCGCACGGGGACTAAGGCTTGACACCGGGGAGCTGTTTTTT

abundance: few
v_gene: TRBV27
j_gene: TRBJ1-2
d_gene: NA
CDR3aa: CASSPATITGYTF
CDR3nt: TGTGCCAGCAGCCCCGCGACAATCACTGGCTACACCTTC

abundance: NA
v_gene: TRBV6-2/TRBV6-3
j_gene: TRBJ2-1
d_gene: NA
CDR3aa: CASSYVGFAEQFF
CDR3nt: TGTGCCAGCAGTTACGTGGGCTTCGCTGAGCAGTTCTTC

abundance: few
v_gene: TRBV11-2
j_gene: TRBJ2-1
d_gene: TRBD2
CDR3aa: CASSLELAGVHYNEQFF
CDR3nt: TGTGCCAGCAGCTTAGAATTAGCGGGAGTACACTACAATGAGCAGTTCTTC

abundance: NA
v_gene: TRBV9
j_gene: TRBJ2-5
d_gene: NA
CDR3aa: CASSDGSGETQYF
CDR3nt: TGTGCCAGCAGCGACGGGAGTGGAGAGACCCAGTACTTC

abundance: few
v_gene: TRBV20-1
j_gene: TRBJ2-7
d_gene: NA
CDR3aa: CSASIRGMSYEQYF
CDR3nt: TGCAGTGCTAGTATCAGAGGGATGTCCTACGAGCAGTACTTC

abundance: few
v_gene: TRBV12-3/TRBV12-4
j_gene: TRBJ2-7
d_gene: TRBD2
CDR3aa: CASSPGTSGSLYEQYF
CDR3nt: TGTGCCAGCAGCCCGGGGACTAGCGGATCCCTCTACGAGCAGTACTTC

abundance: NA
v_gene: TRBV7-9
j_gene: TRBJ2-7
d_gene: NA
CDR3aa: CASSFSLGLSYEQYF
CDR3nt: TGTGCCAGCAGCTTCAGCCTGGGACTGTCCTACGAGCAGTACTTC

abundance: NA
v_gene: TRBV4-1
j_gene: TRBJ2-1
d_gene: NA
CDR3aa: CASSRLDGNEQFF
CDR3nt: TGCGCCAGCAGCCGACTAGACGGGAATGAGCAGTTCTTC

abundance: NA
v_gene: TRBV20-1
j_gene: TRBJ2-3
d_gene: NA
CDR3aa: CSARGPGTDTQYF
CDR3nt: TGCAGTGCTAGAGGCCCCGGCACAGATACGCAGTATTTT

abundance: NA
v_gene: TRBV7-8
j_gene: TRBJ2-7
d_gene: TRBD1
CDR3aa: CASSARQGVVEQYF
CDR3nt: TGTGCCAGCAGCGCCAGACAGGGGGTGGTCGAGCAGTACTTC

abundance: NA
v_gene: TRBV5-5
j_gene: TRBJ1-2
d_gene: NA
CDR3aa: CASSGRGSNYGYTF
CDR3nt: TGTGCCAGCAGCGGACGAGGCAGTAACTATGGCTACACCTTC

abundance: many
v_gene: TRBV5-1
j_gene: TRBJ2-7
d_gene: TRBD2
CDR3aa: CASSWTSGSSEQYF
CDR3nt: TGCGCCAGCAGTTGGACTAGCGGGAGTAGTGAGCAGTACTTC

abundance: NA
v_gene: TRBV7-9
j_gene: TRBJ2-7
d_gene: TRBD2
CDR3aa: CASNKGAGDPTRYF
CDR3nt: TGTGCCAGCAATAAGGGAGCGGGAGACCCCACCCGGTACTTC

abundance: few
v_gene: TRBV29-1
j_gene: TRBJ1-2
d_gene: NA
CDR3aa: CSVERERWGYTF
CDR3nt: TGCAGCGTTGAAAGAGAAAGGTGGGGCTACACCTTC

abundance: NA
v_gene: TRBV20-1
j_gene: TRBJ1-3
d_gene: NA
CDR3aa: CSAKALHSTIYF
CDR3nt: TGCAGTGCTAAGGCATTACACAGCACCATATATTTT

abundance: few
v_gene: TRBV7-9
j_gene: TRBJ2-7
d_gene: TRBD2
CDR3aa: CASSLLTSDSYEQYF
CDR3nt: TGTGCCAGCAGCCTCTTGACTAGCGACTCCTACGAGCAGTACTTC

abundance: many
v_gene: TRBV7-8
j_gene: TRBJ2-3
d_gene: NA
CDR3aa: CASSSSAPTDTQYF
CDR3nt: TGTGCCAGCAGCTCTAGCGCACCCACAGATACGCAGTATTTT

abundance: NA
v_gene: TRBV4-2
j_gene: TRBJ2-1
d_gene: TRBD2
CDR3aa: CASSQGGLAGANNEQFF
CDR3nt: TGTGCCAGCAGCCAAGGCGGACTAGCGGGAGCAAACAATGAGCAGTTCTTC

abundance: many
v_gene: TRBV4-1
j_gene: TRBJ2-1
d_gene: NA
CDR3aa: CATKEALSYNEQFF
CDR3nt: TGCGCCACAAAGGAGGCACTCTCCTACAATGAGCAGTTCTTC

abundance: few
v_gene: TRBV6-2/TRBV6-3
j_gene: TRBJ2-5
d_gene: TRBD2
CDR3aa: CASRMTIRLAEETQYF
CDR3nt: TGTGCCAGCAGGATGACTATCAGACTAGCGGAAGAGACCCAGTACTTC

abundance: few
v_gene: TRBV20-1
j_gene: TRBJ1-1
d_gene: NA
CDR3aa: CSARSRYTEAFF
CDR3nt: TGCAGTGCTAGGTCCCGGTACACTGAAGCTTTCTTT

abundance: NA
v_gene: TRBV12-3/TRBV12-4
j_gene: TRBJ1-1
d_gene: NA
CDR3aa: CASTPRRVTEAFF
CDR3nt: TGTGCCAGCACCCCGAGGAGGGTCACTGAAGCTTTCTTT

abundance: NA
v_gene: TRBV5-1
j_gene: TRBJ2-4
d_gene: TRBD2
CDR3aa: CASSLSGGAKNIQYF
CDR3nt: TGCGCCAGCAGCCTTAGCGGGGGGGCCAAAAACATTCAGTACTTC

abundance: NA
v_gene: TRBV24-1
j_gene: TRBJ1-5
d_gene: NA
CDR3aa: CATSDLNQPQHF
CDR3nt: TGTGCCACCAGTGATTTGAATCAGCCCCAGCATTTT

abundance: once
v_gene: TRBV4-1
j_gene: TRBJ2-5
d_gene: TRBD2
CDR3aa: CASSHLGRTSGFQETLYF
CDR3nt: TGCGCCAGCAGCCACCTTGGGAGGACTAGCGGGTTCCAAGAGACCCTGTACTTC

abundance: NA
v_gene: TRBV6-6
j_gene: TRBJ1-2
d_gene: NA
CDR3aa: CASTGGGYGYTF
CDR3nt: TGTGCCAGCACTGGGGGCGGCTATGGCTACACCTTC

abundance: NA
v_gene: TRBV7-9
j_gene: TRBJ2-2
d_gene: TRBD2
CDR3aa: CASSFLAGVGGELFF
CDR3nt: TGTGCCAGCAGCTTCCTCGCGGGAGTTGGCGGGGAGCTGTTTTTT

abundance: few
v_gene: TRBV7-8
j_gene: TRBJ1-1
d_gene: NA
CDR3aa: CASTGRGNMNTEAFF
CDR3nt: TGTGCCAGCACTGGGAGGGGCAACATGAACACTGAAGCTTTCTTT

abundance: few
v_gene: TRBV18
j_gene: TRBJ1-3
d_gene: TRBD1
CDR3aa: CASSTRTGPNTIYF
CDR3nt: TGTGCCAGCTCAACCCGGACAGGCCCAAACACCATATATTTT

abundance: many
v_gene: TRBV5-1
j_gene: TRBJ2-1
d_gene: NA
CDR3aa: CASSLGRLLNEQFF
CDR3nt: TGCGCCAGCAGCTTGGGTCGACTACTCAATGAGCAGTTCTTC

abundance: NA
v_gene: TRBV12-3/TRBV12-4
j_gene: TRBJ2-6
d_gene: NA
CDR3aa: CASSLQGAGANVLTF
CDR3nt: TGTGCCAGCAGTTTGCAAGGGGCTGGGGCCAACGTCCTGACTTTC

abundance: NA
v_gene: TRBV5-1
j_gene: TRBJ2-5
d_gene: NA
CDR3aa: CASRWDTQETQYF
CDR3nt: TGCGCCAGCCGATGGGACACTCAAGAGACCCAGTACTTC

abundance: NA
v_gene: TRBV20-1
j_gene: TRBJ2-3
d_gene: NA
CDR3aa: CSASGSMPTTDTQYF
CDR3nt: TGCAGTGCTAGTGGGTCCATGCCGACCACAGATACGCAGTATTTT

abundance: NA
v_gene: TRBV6-5
j_gene: TRBJ1-3
d_gene: TRBD1
CDR3aa: CASSYWDRGIGNTIYF
CDR3nt: TGTGCCAGCAGTTACTGGGACAGGGGGATTGGAAACACCATATATTTT

abundance: NA
v_gene: TRBV27
j_gene: TRBJ2-3
d_gene: NA
CDR3aa: CASSLDIRGWDTQYF
CDR3nt: TGTGCCAGCAGTTTAGATATCAGGGGTTGGGATACGCAGTATTTT

abundance: NA
v_gene: TRBV19
j_gene: TRBJ2-2
d_gene: NA
CDR3aa: CASTVLRGSNTGELFF
CDR3nt: TGTGCCAGTACCGTGCTCCGGGGTTCGAACACCGGGGAGCTGTTTTTT